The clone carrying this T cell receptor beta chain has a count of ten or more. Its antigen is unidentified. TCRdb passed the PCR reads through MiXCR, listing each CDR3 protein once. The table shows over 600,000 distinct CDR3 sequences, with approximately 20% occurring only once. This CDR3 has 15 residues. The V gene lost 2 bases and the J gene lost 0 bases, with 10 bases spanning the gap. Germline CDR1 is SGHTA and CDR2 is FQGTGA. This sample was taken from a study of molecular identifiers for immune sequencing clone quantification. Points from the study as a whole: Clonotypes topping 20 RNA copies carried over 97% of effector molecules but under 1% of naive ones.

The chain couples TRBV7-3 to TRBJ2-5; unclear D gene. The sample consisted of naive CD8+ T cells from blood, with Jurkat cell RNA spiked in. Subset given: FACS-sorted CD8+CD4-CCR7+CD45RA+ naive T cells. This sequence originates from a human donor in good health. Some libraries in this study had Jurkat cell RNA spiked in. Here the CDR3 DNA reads TGTGCCAGCAGCTTACAGGCATTGGACCAAGAGACCCAGTACTTC. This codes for CASSLQALDQETQYF.